What follows are 28 T cell receptor beta chains derived from one specimen sequenced in a study of beta chain features in type 1 diabetes. Isolated RNA was reverse transcribed in full, so expressed TCRB transcripts were sequenced. Data came from immunoSEQ multiplex PCR; TCRdb stores just in-frame clones and leaves some out. The data contain some 150,000 clones, approximately 12% of them singletons. Sequencing was done on a sample of central memory CD4+ T cells from blood. Receptors originate from a man between 18 and 29 years old in good health.

To note about this clone: Other DNA sequences in this sample translate to the same CDR3. The CDR3 sequence is CASSPLETGNGYTF. The CDR3 DNA follows: TGTGCCAGCTCACCGCTAGAGACAGGGAATGGCTACACCTTC. This chain connects TRBV18 to TRBJ1-2; TRBD1 matches 7 bases. The CDR3 runs to 14 residues. The ends lost 3 bases at V and 6 bases at J; junction bases unmatched: 7. The germline CDR1 and CDR2 sequences are KGHSH and LQKENI.

This clone was detected only a few times. The V gene is TRBV18, the J gene TRBJ1-1; 7 bases agree with TRBD1. In germline, CDR1 is KGHSH, CDR2 LQKENI. Germline trimming cut 4 bases from V and 1 base from J; bases unmatched to any gene: 9. This CDR3 has 16 amino acids. The CDR3 nucleotides read TGTGCCAGCTCACGCCAGCTGACAGGGAGGAACACTGAAGCTTTCTTT. Translation gives CASSRQLTGRNTEAFF.

J is TRBJ2-1 and V is TRBV7-9; D gene ambiguous. Per the germline V gene, CDR1 is SEHNR and CDR2 is FQNEAQ (reference sequence). V lost 4 bases to trimming and J lost 5 bases, with 9 bases between them. CDR3 length equals 13 residues. The CDR3: CASSSSPNNEQFF. Written as DNA, the CDR3 is TGTGCCAGCAGCTCCTCCCCCAACAATGAGCAGTTCTTC.

The chain employs TRBV4-2 and TRBJ2-3; D possibly corresponds to TRBD1 (6 bases). Germline CDR1 reads LGHNA; CDR2 reads YNFKEQ. Trimming left V 1 base short and J 4 bases short, with 15 bases between. CDR3 size: 16 residues. The CDR3 bases are TGTGCCAGCAGCCAAGGAAACAGGGCAGTCTCAGATACGCAGTATTTT. This encodes CASSQGNRAVSDTQYF.

The chain employs TRBV18 and TRBJ2-3; 8 bases agree with TRBD2. The CDR3 is made up of 15 amino acids. V was pared by 2 bases and J by 4 bases, with 5 bases of the junction left unmatched. The germline V gene has CDR1 KGHSH and CDR2 LQKENI. Here the CDR3 reads CASSPSYGRADTQYF. The CDR3 DNA sequence: TGTGCCAGCTCACCATCTTACGGGAGGGCAGATACGCAGTATTTT. The full variable domain, rest sourced from reference TRBV18 and TRBJ2-3, is NAGVMQNPRHLVRRRGQEARLRCSPMKGHSHVYWYRQLPEEGLKFMVYLQKENIIDESGMPKERFSAEFPKEGPSILRIQQVVRGDSAAYFCASSPSYGRADTQYFGPGTRLTVL.

A few counts support this clone. The chain recombines TRBV4-1 with TRBJ2-7, with D hard to call. Trimming stripped 4 bases from V and 0 bases from J, with 16 bases between. The CDR3 runs to 16 residues. Germline CDR1 reads MGHRA; CDR2 reads YSYEKL. The CDR3 protein is CASSLSPLENSYEQYF. DNA of the CDR3: TGCGCCAGCAGCCTCTCCCCCCTAGAGAACTCCTACGAGCAGTACTTC.

As for this clone: A far more abundant clone sits one base away, making this likely a read error. The chain joins TRBV10-3 to TRBJ2-1; 15 nucleotides line up with TRBD2. Germline V gene lookup returns CDR1 ENHRY and CDR2 SYGVKD. The CDR3 runs to 15 residues. Trimming took 11 bases from V and 6 from J; bases not matched to a gene: 8. The CDR3 spells CAFKGTSGRTNEQFF. CDR3 nucleotides: TGTGCCTTCAAGGGGACTAGCGGGAGGACCAATGAGCAGTTCTTC.

This clone turned up a few times. The rearrangement links TRBV6-1 to TRBJ1-5; TRBD1 matches 7 bases. The CDR3 is 15 amino acids. Germline assignment: CDR1 MNHNS and CDR2 SASEGT. V trimming: 6 bases; J trimming: 0 bases; junction bases outside the gene matches: 5. The CDR3 region is CASRETGVSNQPQHF. In DNA form, the CDR3 reads TGTGCCAGCAGGGAAACAGGGGTTAGCAATCAGCCCCAGCATTTT.

The chain joins TRBV7-2 to TRBJ2-5; D is undetermined. The CDR3 extends over 15 amino acids. Germline CDR1 is SGHTA and CDR2 is FQGNSA. V was trimmed by 2 bases and J by 0 bases, leaving 10 bases between them. CDR3 sequence (DNA): TGTGCCAGCAGCTTATCTCAGGCCCACCAAGAGACCCAGTACTTC. Translation: CASSLSQAHQETQYF.

The CDR3 nucleotides read TGTGCCAGCAGTGGCCTCGCCGACAGGGGCCATGGCTACACCTTC. Translating it yields CASSGLADRGHGYTF. This sequence joins TRBV6-1 and TRBJ1-2; 8 bases agree with TRBD1. The CDR3 covers 15 residues. Germline lookup yields CDR1 MNHNS and CDR2 SASEGT. Trimming cost V 4 bases and J 6 bases; bases outside gene matches: 10.

This chain connects TRBV7-9 to TRBJ2-7, with 10 bases that match TRBD1. Losses at the gene ends were 5 bases for V and 0 bases for J; bases not matched to a gene: 7. The CDR3 is made up of 16 amino acids. Germline V gene data show CDR1 as SEHNR and CDR2 as FQNEAQ (reference sequence). This CDR3 is CASSPVDRGSSYEQYF. The DNA of the CDR3 is TGTGCCAGCAGCCCAGTGGACAGGGGGTCCTCCTACGAGCAGTACTTC.

This clone was observed a few times. This chain links TRBV9 with TRBJ1-1; D uncertain. V lost 2 bases to trimming and J lost 1 base, with 6 bases between them. Germline CDR1 and CDR2: SGDLS and YYNGEE. The CDR3 spans 13 residues. The CDR3 sequence: CASSVFPNTEAFF. The DNA of the CDR3 is TGTGCCAGCAGCGTTTTTCCGAACACTGAAGCTTTCTTT.

This chain links TRBV6-1 with TRBJ2-2; 11 bases align to TRBD1. The germline V gene has CDR1 MNHNS and CDR2 SASEGT. V lost 6 bases, J lost 7 bases, and 7 bases stayed unmatched. CDR3 length: 15 amino acids. The CDR3 is CASRRDRGRGGELFF. CDR3 nucleotides: TGTGCCAGCAGAAGGGACAGGGGGAGGGGCGGGGAGCTGTTTTTT.

This clone turned up a few times. The chain uses TRBV5-4 and TRBJ2-3, with TRBD2 identical over 13 bases. V dropped 2 bases and J dropped 2; count of bases not matched to a gene: 8. The CDR3 is 18 residues long. CDR1 is SGHNT, CDR2 YYREEE, per germline (reference sequence). The DNA of the CDR3 is TGTGCCAGCAGCTTTAGACTAGCGGGGGGCCAGCTCACAGATACGCAGTATTTT. Translation gives CASSFRLAGGQLTDTQYF.

V and J are TRBV23-1 and TRBJ1-6, with TRBD1 matching over 10 bases. TRBV23-1 is treated as an ORF (open reading frame) with a function not yet certain. CDR3 length: 15 residues. V shed 3 bases, J shed 9 bases, and the junction held 5 bases outside the gene matches. The CDR3, as DNA: TGCGCCAGCAGTCACCCCGGGACAGGGGTTTCACCCCTCCACTTT. Protein product: CASSHPGTGVSPLHF.

This rearrangement joins TRBV7-3 to TRBJ2-3; the D is unclear. The CDR3 is made up of 14 amino acids. Trimming cost V 5 bases and J 0 bases, with 9 bases left between them. The germline CDR1 and CDR2 sequences are SGHTA and FQGTGA. The CDR3 DNA reads TGTGCCAGCAGCAAAAACCCTAGCACAGATACGCAGTATTTT. This translates into CASSKNPSTDTQYF.

The chain carries TRBV4-2 and TRBJ1-1; possibly TRBD1 for D (5 bases). Trimming shortened V by 4 bases and J by 0 bases, and 12 bases separated the two germline ends. This CDR3 spans 15 amino acids. Germline V gene lookup returns CDR1 LGHNA and CDR2 YNFKEQ. CDR3 amino acids: CASSPAGRMNTEAFF. The CDR3 DNA reads TGTGCCAGCAGCCCGGCAGGGCGGATGAACACTGAAGCTTTCTTT.

This clone has more than one count but fewer than ten. V is TRBV5-1 and J is TRBJ2-7; TRBD1 agrees at 7 bases. CDR1 and CDR2 (germline): SGHRS, YFSETQ. This CDR3 spans 16 amino acids. V trimming: 5 bases; J trimming: 3 bases; junction bases outside the gene matches: 14. The CDR3 DNA sequence: TGCGCCAGCAGGATCGGGGACAGCGTAAGGAACTACGAGCAGTACTTC. This translates into CASRIGDSVRNYEQYF.

The chain recombines TRBV7-8 with TRBJ2-3; weak D call: TRBD1 (7 bases). The CDR3 sequence is 17 residues long. V gave up 2 bases and J gave up 1 base, with 16 bases separating them. Germline CDR1 SGHVS, CDR2 FQNEAQ. This chain's CDR3 is CASSLKGAAGGTDTQYF. The CDR3 DNA is TGTGCCAGCAGCTTAAAGGGGGCAGCGGGTGGCACAGATACGCAGTATTTT. The whole variable domain, remainder taken from reference TRBV7-8 and TRBJ2-3, is GAGVSQSPRYKVAKRGQDVALRCDPISGHVSLFWYQQALGQGPEFLTYFQNEAQLDKSGLPSDRFFAERPEGSVSTLKIQRTQQEDSAVYLCASSLKGAAGGTDTQYFGPGTRLTVL.

The chain has TRBV5-6 and TRBJ1-5; D unresolved. V lost 3 bases, J lost 4 bases, and 5 bases lay in between. CDR1 is SGHDT and CDR2 is YYEEEE in the germline V gene. The CDR3 has 12 amino acids. DNA for the CDR3: TGTGCCAGCAGCTGGTATAATCAGCCCCAGCATTTT. This encodes CASSWYNQPQHF.

This clone was seen a handful of times. This chain links TRBV7-2 with TRBJ2-3; D gene uncertain. V was shortened by 3 bases and J by 1 base, with 8 bases between the two germline ends. Per the germline V gene, CDR1 is SGHTA and CDR2 is FQGNSA. This CDR3 is 14 amino acids long. CDR3 loop: CASSFSQGTDTQYF. Written as DNA, the CDR3 is TGTGCCAGCAGCTTCTCCCAAGGCACAGATACGCAGTATTTT. The full variable domain, in which reference TRBV7-2 and TRBJ2-3 provide the parts outside the CDR3, is GAGVSQSPSNKVTEKGKDVELRCDPISGHTALYWYRQSLGQGLEFLIYFQGNSAPDKSGLPSDRFSAERTGGSVSTLTIQRTQQEDSAVYLCASSFSQGTDTQYFGPGTRLTVL.

The chain combines TRBV4-2 with TRBJ2-2; unclear D gene. The V gene's germline CDR1 is LGHNA and CDR2 YNFKEQ. The length of the CDR3 is 14 residues. V was shortened by 0 bases and J by 7 bases, with 9 bases between the two germline ends. The CDR3 DNA follows: TGTGCCAGCAGCCAAGATAACTTCCGCGGGGAGCTGTTTTTT. Translation gives CASSQDNFRGELFF.

The chain combines TRBV9 with TRBJ2-6; no reliable D call. Per germline, CDR1 SGDLS and CDR2 YYNGEE. The CDR3 is 16 residues long. V lost 4 bases, J lost 3 bases, and 14 bases lay in between. This CDR3 reads CASSPQRSFGANVLTF. The CDR3, as DNA: TGTGCCAGCAGCCCCCAACGGTCTTTTGGGGCCAACGTCCTGACTTTC. The whole variable domain, filled in from reference TRBV9 and TRBJ2-6, reads DSGVTQTPKHLITATGQRVTLRCSPRSGDLSVYWYQQSLDQGLQFLIQYYNGEERAKGNILERFSAQQFPDLHSELNLSSLELGDSALYFCASSPQRSFGANVLTFGAGSRLTVL.

This clone was counted between two and nine times. CDR3 nucleotides: TGTGCCAGCAGCTTAAGGCCGGGACAGAAAGTCTATGGCTACACCTTC. It specifies CASSLRPGQKVYGYTF. This rearrangement joins TRBV7-2 to TRBJ1-2; TRBD1 matches at 7 bases. Trimming at V came to 2 bases and at J to 4 bases, leaving 10 bases not matched to a gene. Germline V gene lookup returns CDR1 SGHTA and CDR2 FQGNSA. CDR3 size: 16 residues. Supplemented by reference TRBV7-2 and TRBJ1-2, the full variable domain reads GAGVSQSPSNKVTEKGKDVELRCDPISGHTALYWYRQSLGQGLEFLIYFQGNSAPDKSGLPSDRFSAERTGGSVSTLTIQRTQQEDSAVYLCASSLRPGQKVYGYTFGSGTRLTVV.

J is TRBJ1-2 and V is TRBV5-1; 7 nucleotides agree with TRBD1. After removal of 0 bases from V and 1 base from J, the junction contained 3 bases not matched to a gene. CDR1 is SGHRS and CDR2 is YFSETQ in the germline V gene. The CDR3 has 15 residues. The CDR3 DNA reads TGCGCCAGCAGCTTGGCGGGACAGAGTAACTATGGCTACACCTTC. As protein: CASSLAGQSNYGYTF. Full variable domain (missing parts from reference TRBV5-1 and TRBJ1-2): KAGVTQTPRYLIKTRGQQVTLSCSPISGHRSVSWYQQTPGQGLQFLFEYFSETQRNKGNFPGRFSGRQFSNSRSEMNVSTLELGDSALYLCASSLAGQSNYGYTFGSGTRLTVV.

This clone occurred a few times. The V call is TRBV7-8, the J call TRBJ2-1, with D possibly being TRBD1 or TRBD2 (5 bases each). This CDR3 has 19 residues. Trimming removed 2 bases from V and 1 base from J, with 21 bases in between. Germline loops: CDR1 SGHVS, CDR2 FQNEAQ. CDR3 coding DNA: TGTGCCAGCAGCTTACTCCCTGTCGGGGCAGGATCTTCCTACAATGAGCAGTTCTTC. This translates into CASSLLPVGAGSSYNEQFF. Full variable domain (remainder filled in from reference TRBV7-8 and TRBJ2-1): GAGVSQSPRYKVAKRGQDVALRCDPISGHVSLFWYQQALGQGPEFLTYFQNEAQLDKSGLPSDRFFAERPEGSVSTLKIQRTQQEDSAVYLCASSLLPVGAGSSYNEQFFGPGTRLTVL.

This clone came up a few times. The CDR3 sequence: CATSRGREVLYGYTF. The CDR3 coding sequence is TGTGCCACCAGCAGAGGGAGGGAGGTTTTGTACGGCTACACCTTC. The chain carries TRBV15 and TRBJ1-2; no clear D gene. The germline gives CDR1 LNHNV, CDR2 YYDKDF (reference sequence). This CDR3 region has 15 residues. Trimming stripped 1 base from V and 8 bases from J, with 17 bases between. The entire variable domain, with the rest obtained from reference TRBV15 and TRBJ1-2, is as follows: DAMVIQNPRYQVTQFGKPVTLSCSQTLNHNVMYWYQQKSSQAPKLLFHYYDKDFNNEADTPDNFQSRRPNTSFCFLDIRSPGLGDTAMYLCATSRGREVLYGYTFGSGTRLTVV.

This clone was seen many times. Here the CDR3 reads CASSLEGARSYEQYF. CDR3 nucleotide sequence: TGTGCCAGCAGCTTGGAAGGGGCTAGGTCCTACGAGCAGTACTTC. The V call is TRBV5-4, the J call TRBJ2-7; TRBD1 is a possible D gene (5 bases). Trimming removed 0 bases from V and 1 base from J, with 11 bases in between. The CDR3 has 15 amino acids. CDR1 SGHNT and CDR2 YYREEE come from the germline V gene (reference sequence).